This T cell receptor (beta chain) was sequenced during a study of blood T cells in healthy people across ages. Study-wide points: Expanded clonotype changes were possibly confounded by unknown donor CMV status. TCR beta diversity, measured per million T cells, fell in a roughly linear way with age.

Turning to this clonotype: Its matching antigen is unknown.

Primers used in a second PCR of about 6 to 11 cycles were a sample-barcoded 5' primer and a J-beta primer mix. TCRdb independently ran MiXCR on the 5' RACE reads; one entry per CDR3 protein. The sample lists about 1.6 million distinct CDR3 sequences, roughly 30% occurring once. In germline, CDR1 is SGHRS, CDR2 YFSETQ. The CDR3 spans 14 residues. Unmatched junction bases numbered 8, after V lost 7 bases and J lost 2 bases. There were at least 6 micrograms of total RNA extracted from every sample. The receptor comes from a woman aged 25-40 years in good health. Material: blood. The genes are TRBV5-1 and TRBJ2-7; 8 bases agree with TRBD1. The CDR3 protein is CASVGTGPPYEQYF. The CDR3 region has the DNA TGCGCCAGCGTCGGGACAGGCCCTCCCTACGAGCAGTACTTC.